Reported below is one T cell receptor beta chain. The specificity of this receptor is unknown. Per-base qualities were not stored, and no clone one base away is much larger. All of the isolated RNA was reverse transcribed with the High Capacity cDNA Reverse Transcription Kit, so expressed TCRB transcripts were sequenced. Deep immunoSEQ sequencing was performed on naive, central memory and regulatory T cell samples, with an average of about 3.57 million total reads per sample. After sorted cells were lysed in RLT buffer, RNA was extracted with DNase-treated RNeasy Micro or Mini kits, with the choice depending on cell number. Each cell subset was processed on its own to prevent cross-contamination, while patient and healthy donor samples were processed together. Using the immunoSEQ multiplex PCR, TCRB sequences were amplified from cDNA into 87-bp fragments spanning the CDR3 region. The amplicons were sequenced using the Illumina HiSeq platform. The authors' pipeline ran thus. Synthetic template baselines were used to correct PCR bias computationally, reads within Hamming distance 2 were collapsed, and singletons that could not be merged were discarded. Reads were aligned to IMGT to assign V, D and J genes, CDR3 length, and insertions or deletions at six rearrangement sites. Within each subset, clonotype counts were normalized to sorted cell number, and only after that were true diversity and Gini coefficients computed with the tcR R package. The overlap coefficient, calculated on TCRB nucleotide sequences, was used to measure repertoire sharing. Out-of-frame TCRB sequences from naive cells were analyzed to stand in for the pre-selection repertoire. TCRdb's version of the immuneACCESS table is confined to in-frame rearrangements and falls short of the full clone set. An unresolved V gene accounts for under half of the shortfall where checked; the remainder is of unknown origin. V and J calls and clone size come straight from that table; D and trimming were deduced from the DNA. The sample has around 250,000 clones on record, over 65% of them singletons. The ten largest account for 0.053% of the sample.

Each donor gave one peripheral blood draw, approximately 0.11 L on average, collected into heparinised tubes. Naive, central memory, regulatory and stem cell-like memory CD4+ T cells were sorted on a BD FACSAria II using a panel including CD45RO, CCR7, CD25, CD127, CD95 and CD27. All sorted populations exceeded 98% purity. PBMCs were isolated immediately by Lymphoprep density gradient centrifugation and stained directly without culture. Samples were stained and sorted in pairs, with one healthy donor and one patient per experiment, so that batch effects were minimized. V drops 2 bases and J drops 4 bases, leaving 9 bases in between. Measured from the cysteine to the phenylalanine, the CDR3 is 12 residues long. This entry keeps only the CDR3 DNA: 36 bases, framed from base 1. CDR1 and CDR2, looked up from the germline V gene (reference sequence), are GTSNPN and SVGIG. This sample stems from a study of beta chain features in type 1 diabetes (dated by TCRdb to the late 2010s). Some background on the complete study: Mean age, gender distribution, total cell number and subset yield did not differ between patients and healthy donors. Across all samples, approximately 98,000,000 sorted cells were examined, and cell number per subset correlated strongly with RNA yield. The study compared the TCRB repertoires of sorted circulating CD4+ T cell subsets in recently diagnosed type 1 diabetes patients with those in matched healthy donors. Naive and central memory subsets were obtained from all 28 donors, but regulatory and stem cell-like memory subsets were isolated from only 8 patients and roughly eight healthy donors. Summary of the overall study and its limitations: The naive, central memory and regulatory TCRB repertoires appeared to resemble one another more closely among patients than among healthy donors. Patients with type 1 diabetes made fewer insertions and deleted more nucleotides at VDJ recombination sites, implying thymic rearrangement abnormalities. Type 1 diabetes patients showed a moderate but significant shortening of TCRB CDR3 length in all four CD4+ subsets. PCR may preferentially amplify shorter templates, but because patient and control samples were amplified and corrected together, any resulting skew would affect both groups equally. Because the HLA sub-analyses included only small numbers of individuals, any influence of HLA type on TCRB rearrangement was left unresolved. Because cDNA was sequenced instead of genomic DNA, activated cells with high expression could be over-represented, although the groups did not differ in activation or CD3 levels.

The sequenced material came from naive CD4+ T cells from blood. In the paper's terms, the cell subset or site label means: true naive CD4+ T cells. This receptor was identified in a man under 40 in good health. The V gene is TRBV30 and the J gene is TRBJ2-7; no D gene can be assigned with confidence. The DNA reads as follows: TGTGCCTGGAGTCTAGGGATTTACGAGCAGTACTTC. Its protein product is CAWSLGIYEQYF. With the portions outside the CDR3 filled from the reference TRBV30 and TRBJ2-7 genes, the complete variable region becomes SQTIHQWPATLVQPVGSPLSLECTVEGTSNPNLYWYRQAAGRGLQLLFYSVGIGQISSEVPQNLSASRPQDRQFILSSKKLLLSDSGFYLCAWSLGIYEQYFGPGTRLTVT.